The 25 T cell receptor beta chains reported below all come from one sample, sequenced in a study of CD4 T cells in relation to SARS-CoV-2 and coronaviruses. Antigens for these TCRs are unknown. This table comes from immunoSEQ multiplex PCR, and its TCRdb copy is limited to in-frame clones, with some not included. This sample has under 20,000 clones, with over 65% found just once. The unexposed donors gave CD4+ T cells in about 2010-2019, prior to COVID-19. CD4+ T cells were isolated from the cells after around 9 days of culture. The specimen sequenced was CD4+ T cells from PBMCs, cultured in vitro. The receptors here all came from a human donor in good health.

The chain recombines TRBV28 with TRBJ2-7; the D is unclear. The V gene's germline CDR1 is MDHEN and CDR2 SYDVKM. CDR3 size: 17 residues. Trimming took off 2 bases at V and 6 bases at J, with 23 bases between the two ends. This CDR3 reads CASSLGEPGSWKAEQYF. The DNA for the CDR3 is TGTGCCAGCAGTTTAGGCGAACCGGGCTCCTGGAAAGCCGAGCAGTACTTC.

The rearrangement uses TRBV18 and TRBJ2-3; 11 bases map to TRBD2. Germline V CDR1 and CDR2: KGHSH, LQKENI. CDR3 length: 16 residues. V lost 3 bases, J lost 1 base, and 3 bases stayed unmatched. The CDR3 region has the DNA TGTGCCAGCTCACCGGGACTAGCGGAAGGCACAGATACGCAGTATTTT. Encoded protein: CASSPGLAEGTDTQYF.

V and J are TRBV5-1 and TRBJ2-1; tentatively, D is TRBD1 (8 bases). The CDR3 runs to 15 residues. Germline V gene lookup returns CDR1 SGHRS and CDR2 YFSETQ. V gave up 4 bases and J gave up 9 bases, with 20 bases separating them. CDR3 sequence: CASSPQGDPGGEQFF. The CDR3 nucleotides read TGCGCCAGCAGCCCACAGGGGGACCCGGGAGGTGAGCAGTTCTTC.

This chain joins TRBV4-1 and TRBJ2-7; D is uncertain. The germline V and J ends were trimmed by 4 bases and 3 bases, with 19 bases remaining between them. The length of the CDR3 is 16 residues. Germline V gives CDR1 MGHRA, CDR2 YSYEKL. The chain's CDR3 is CASSPLGSRRHYEQYF. CDR3 in DNA: TGCGCCAGCAGCCCCCTGGGTTCCCGGAGACACTACGAGCAGTACTTC.

J is TRBJ1-2 and V is TRBV28, with D perhaps TRBD1 (5 bases). Germline CDR1 MDHEN, CDR2 SYDVKM. The V and J ends lost 1 base and 7 bases respectively, with 16 bases between them. This CDR3 contains 15 residues. The CDR3 reads CASSLSRARGVGYTF. CDR3 DNA: TGTGCCAGCAGTTTATCACGGGCAAGGGGAGTTGGCTACACCTTC.

The chain has TRBV6-6 and TRBJ2-7, with 8 bases matching TRBD2. V dropped 6 bases and J dropped 1; count of bases not matched to a gene: 8. The CDR3 is made up of 15 amino acids. Germline-derived CDR1 and CDR2 are MNHNY and SVGAGI (reference sequence). The CDR3 sequence is CASRTSGGGSYEQYF. The CDR3 nucleotides are TGTGCCAGCAGAACCTCGGGAGGGGGTTCCTACGAGCAGTACTTC.

This clone was counted between two and nine times. The chain has TRBV2 and TRBJ2-4; D perhaps matches TRBD1 (5 bases). V lost 6 bases to trimming and J lost 1 base, with 16 bases between them. CDR1 and CDR2 from the germline V gene are SNHLY and FYNNEI. The CDR3 contains 16 residues. The CDR3 loop is CASRADSPGAKNIQYF. CDR3 DNA: TGTGCCAGCAGAGCCGACAGCCCTGGGGCCAAAAACATTCAGTACTTC.

The CDR3 DNA sequence: TGTGCCAGCAGCTTACTAGGGAAGTCAGGCAATGAGCAGTTCTTC. Translated: CASSLLGKSGNEQFF. This chain links TRBV7-9 with TRBJ2-1; D call uncertain. CDR1 and CDR2 from the germline V gene are SEHNR and FQNEAQ (reference sequence). Trimming removed 2 bases from V and 6 bases from J, with 14 bases in between. This CDR3 has 15 residues.

This rearrangement joins TRBV9 to TRBJ1-1, with unresolved D. Trimming cost V 0 bases and J 4 bases, with 10 bases left between them. CDR1 and CDR2 from the germline V gene are SGDLS and YYNGEE. This CDR3 contains 14 residues. This CDR3 reads CASSVGHRGTEAFF. CDR3 in DNA: TGTGCCAGCAGCGTAGGCCATCGTGGCACTGAAGCTTTCTTT.

By its share, this clone is large. Other DNA sequences of this sample code for an identical CDR3. V usage is TRBV3-1 (or the pseudogene TRBV3-2) and J usage is TRBJ2-1; D not certain. Germline CDR1 reads LGHDT; CDR2 reads YNNKEL (reference sequence). The germline V and J ends were trimmed by 8 bases and 1 base, with 9 bases remaining between them. This CDR3 has 13 amino acids. This CDR3 reads CASRGLSYNEQFF. In DNA form, the CDR3 reads TGTGCCAGCCGTGGATTGTCCTACAATGAGCAGTTCTTC.

The V and J genes are TRBV5-4 and TRBJ2-3; TRBD2 aligns across 11 bases. The CDR3 contains 15 residues. Germline CDR1 is SGHNT and CDR2 is YYREEE (reference sequence). V shed 4 bases and J 3 bases; nucleotides not matched to a gene: 4. For the CDR3, the DNA is TGTGCCAGCAGCCCGACTAGCGGGAAGACAGATACGCAGTATTTT. As protein: CASSPTSGKTDTQYF.

This chain connects TRBV27 to TRBJ2-3; the match to TRBD2 covers 12 bases. Germline V lookup: CDR1 MNHEY, CDR2 SMNVEV (reference sequence). The CDR3 length is 17 residues. V lost 3 bases to trimming and J lost 0 bases; unmatched junction nucleotides: 4. DNA of the CDR3: TGTGCCAGCAGTTTCTTTGGGACTAGCGGGAGCACAGATACGCAGTATTTT. This encodes CASSFFGTSGSTDTQYF.

The genes are TRBV27 and TRBJ2-7, with D maybe TRBD1 (6 bases). The CDR3 is 14 amino acids. The germline V and J ends were trimmed by 2 bases and 4 bases, with 12 bases remaining between them. Germline V gene data show CDR1 as MNHEY and CDR2 as SMNVEV (reference sequence). CDR3 protein: CASSLRDTGYEQYF. The CDR3 DNA sequence: TGTGCCAGCAGTTTAAGGGACACCGGGTACGAGCAGTACTTC.

This chain links TRBV2 with TRBJ2-3, with 8 bases aligning to TRBD2. The CDR3 contains 17 residues. Per germline, CDR1 SNHLY and CDR2 FYNNEI. V lost 7 bases to trimming and J lost 1 base; unmatched junction nucleotides: 13. This chain's CDR3 is CASIRKIAGWGTDTQYF. DNA of the CDR3: TGTGCCAGCATCAGAAAAATAGCGGGGTGGGGCACAGATACGCAGTATTTT.

CDR3 DNA: TGTGCCAGCAGAACTGGTCCCCAGAGCGGGGAGCTGTTTTTT. Amino acids: CASRTGPQSGELFF. This chain joins TRBV6-4 and TRBJ2-2; D unclear. The germline V and J ends were trimmed by 6 bases and 7 bases, with 15 bases remaining between them. Germline lookup yields CDR1 MRHNA and CDR2 SNTAGT. This CDR3 comprises 14 residues.

V usage is TRBV18 and J usage is TRBJ2-7; D unclear. The CDR3 has 11 amino acids. V lost 6 bases and J lost 0, with 3 bases in between. The germline V gene encodes CDR1 KGHSH and CDR2 LQKENI. The CDR3 DNA reads as TGTGCCAGCTCCGACTCCTACGAGCAGTACTTC. It specifies CASSDSYEQYF.

This clone was counted only a few times. This chain connects TRBV7-2 to TRBJ1-5, with 9 bases fitting TRBD1. J was trimmed by 2 bases and V by 6 bases; bases with no gene match: 5. CDR3 length equals 15 residues. The germline gives CDR1 SGHTA, CDR2 FQGNSA. The DNA for the CDR3 is TGTGCCAGCAGTAAACAGGGGGCTGGCAATCAGCCCCAGCATTTT. Residues: CASSKQGAGNQPQHF.

The rearrangement joins TRBV5-5 to TRBJ1-1, with D uncertain. The germline V gene encodes CDR1 SGHKS and CDR2 YYEKEE (reference sequence). The germline V and J ends were trimmed by 4 bases and 7 bases, with 14 bases remaining between them. The CDR3 has 13 amino acids. In DNA form, the CDR3 reads TGTGCCAGCAGCGGCCGGGCCGACCATGAAGCTTTCTTT. Its protein is CASSGRADHEAFF.

J is TRBJ1-3 and V is TRBV5-5; D is uncertain. Looked up from germline, CDR1 is SGHKS and CDR2 is YYEKEE (reference sequence). Trimming took 3 bases from V and 0 from J, leaving 16 bases between them. The CDR3 runs 17 residues. The CDR3 here is CASSSQTGRSSGNTIYF. CDR3 sequence (DNA): TGTGCCAGCAGCTCGCAGACGGGCAGGAGCTCTGGAAACACCATATATTTT.

V gene TRBV18 combines with J gene TRBJ1-4; TRBD1 might be the D (5 bases). Trimming left V 3 bases short and J 0 bases short, with 20 bases between. This CDR3 is built from 19 residues. Germline CDR1 and CDR2: KGHSH and LQKENI. The CDR3 loop is CASSPQDISPPSTNEKLFF. CDR3 nucleotide sequence: TGTGCCAGCTCACCCCAGGACATCTCACCCCCTTCAACTAATGAAAAACTGTTTTTT.

For the CDR3, the DNA is TGTGCCAGCAGTGATTCCAGGGCGTATTCCACAAACTCCTACGAGCAGTACTTC. Translating it yields CASSDSRAYSTNSYEQYF. The V gene is TRBV2, the J gene TRBJ2-7; D is perhaps TRBD1 (5 bases). Trimming cost V 3 bases and J 0 bases, with 21 bases left between them. Germline assignment: CDR1 SNHLY and CDR2 FYNNEI. The CDR3 has 18 amino acids.

The chain recombines TRBV6-5 with TRBJ1-1; D is perhaps TRBD1 (6 bases). CDR1 is MNHEY and CDR2 is SVGAGI in the germline V gene. The CDR3 totals 15 residues. Trimming pared 6 bases from V and 10 bases from J, leaving 24 bases between. In DNA form, the CDR3 reads TGTGCCAGCAGCTCCCTTCGCGGGGGCATCTCCGGAGCTTTCTTT. This encodes CASSSLRGGISGAFF.

The rearrangement links TRBV5-5 to TRBJ1-3; D gene ambiguous. Germline lookup yields CDR1 SGHKS and CDR2 YYEKEE (reference sequence). With 0 bases removed from V and 2 bases from J, the gap between germline ends came to 3 bases. This CDR3 has 13 residues. CDR3 DNA: TGTGCCAGCAGCTTGGAGGCTGGAAACACCATATATTTT. Protein: CASSLEAGNTIYF.

The CDR3 is CASSETWLAGGQNEQYF. The CDR3 region has the DNA TGTGCCAGCAGTGAAACCTGGCTAGCGGGAGGACAAAACGAGCAGTACTTC. The rearrangement links TRBV6-1 to TRBJ2-7; 11 bases align to TRBD2. Germline loops: CDR1 MNHNS, CDR2 SASEGT. This CDR3 is 17 amino acids long. The V and J ends lost 2 bases and 5 bases, in that order; junction bases with no gene match: 11.

The V gene is TRBV7-2, the J gene TRBJ1-1; D is unresolved. The CDR3 has 17 residues. The V end was cut by 3 bases, the J end by 0 bases, with 17 bases between. Looked up from germline, CDR1 is SGHTA and CDR2 is FQGNSA. CDR3 coding DNA: TGTGCCAGCAGCTTCATCTACAGCAATACTATGAACACTGAAGCTTTCTTT. This gives the protein CASSFIYSNTMNTEAFF.